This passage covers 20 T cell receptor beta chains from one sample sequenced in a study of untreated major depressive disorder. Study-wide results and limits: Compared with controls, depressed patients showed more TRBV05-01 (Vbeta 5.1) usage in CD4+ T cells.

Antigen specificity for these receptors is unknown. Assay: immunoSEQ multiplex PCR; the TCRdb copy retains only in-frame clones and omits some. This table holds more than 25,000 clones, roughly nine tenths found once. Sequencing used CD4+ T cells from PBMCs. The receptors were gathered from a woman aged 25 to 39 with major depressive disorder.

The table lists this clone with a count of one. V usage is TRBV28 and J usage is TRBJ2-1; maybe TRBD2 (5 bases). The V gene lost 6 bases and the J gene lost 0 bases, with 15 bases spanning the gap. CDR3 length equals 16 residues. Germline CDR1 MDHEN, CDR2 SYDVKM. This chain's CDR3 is CASRWLGRGSYNEQFF. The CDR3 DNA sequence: TGTGCCAGCAGGTGGCTCGGACGGGGCTCCTACAATGAGCAGTTCTTC.

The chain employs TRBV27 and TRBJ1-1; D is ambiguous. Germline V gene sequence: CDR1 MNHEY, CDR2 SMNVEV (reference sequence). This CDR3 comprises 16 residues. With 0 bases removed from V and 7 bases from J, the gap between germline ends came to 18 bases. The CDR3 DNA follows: TGTGCCAGCAGTTTATCCACCGAAATTCGGACTAGTGAAGCTTTCTTT. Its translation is CASSLSTEIRTSEAFF.

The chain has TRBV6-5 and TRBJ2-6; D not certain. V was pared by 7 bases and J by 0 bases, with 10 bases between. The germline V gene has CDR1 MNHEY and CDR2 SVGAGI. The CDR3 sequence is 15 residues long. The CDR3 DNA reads TGTGCCAGCACCGCGCGGCACTCTGGGGCCAACGTCCTGACTTTC. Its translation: CASTARHSGANVLTF.

CDR3 coding DNA: TGTGCCAGCAGCTCCTGGGATGGCTACACCTTC. This codes for CASSSWDGYTF. The rearrangement uses TRBV5-6 and TRBJ1-2; no firm D call. CDR3 length equals 11 residues. CDR1 and CDR2 (germline): SGHDT, YYEEEE. Trimming took off 3 bases at V and 6 bases at J, with 6 bases between the two ends.

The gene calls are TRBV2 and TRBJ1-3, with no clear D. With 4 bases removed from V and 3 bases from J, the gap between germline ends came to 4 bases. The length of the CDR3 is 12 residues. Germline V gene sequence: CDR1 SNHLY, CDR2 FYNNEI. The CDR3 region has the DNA TGTGCCAGCAGTGGTTTTGGAAACACCATATATTTT. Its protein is CASSGFGNTIYF. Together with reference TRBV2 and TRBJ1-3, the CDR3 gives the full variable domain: EPEVTQTPSHQVTQMGQEVILRCVPISNHLYFYWYRQILGQKVEFLVSFYNNEISEKSEIFDDQFSVERPDGSNFTLKIRSTKLEDSAMYFCASSGFGNTIYFGEGSWLTVV.

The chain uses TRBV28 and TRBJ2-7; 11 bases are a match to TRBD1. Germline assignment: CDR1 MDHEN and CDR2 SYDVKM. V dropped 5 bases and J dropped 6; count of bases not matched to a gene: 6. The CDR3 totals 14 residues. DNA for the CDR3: TGTGCCAGCAGTAGAGGGGACAGGGGGTCCGAGCAGTACTTC. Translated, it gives CASSRGDRGSEQYF.

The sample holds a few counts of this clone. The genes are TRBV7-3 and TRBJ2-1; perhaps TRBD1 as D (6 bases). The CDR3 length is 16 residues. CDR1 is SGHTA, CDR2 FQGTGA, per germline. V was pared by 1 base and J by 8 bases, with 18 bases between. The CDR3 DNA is TGTGCCAGCAGCTTAAGGGGACAACAAATTGGGGATGAGCAGTTCTTC. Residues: CASSLRGQQIGDEQFF. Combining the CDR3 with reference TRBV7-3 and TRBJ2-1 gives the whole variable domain GAGVSQTPSNKVTEKGKYVELRCDPISGHTALYWYRQSLGQGPEFLIYFQGTGAADDSGLPNDRFFAVRPEGSVSTLKIQRTERGDSAVYLCASSLRGQQIGDEQFFGPGTRLTVL.

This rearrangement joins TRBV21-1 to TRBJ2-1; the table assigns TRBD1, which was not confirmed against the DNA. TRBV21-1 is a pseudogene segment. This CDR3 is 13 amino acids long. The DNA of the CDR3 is TGTGCCAGCAGCAGGGCTGTCAGGAATGAGCAGTTCTTC. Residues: CASSRAVRNEQFF.

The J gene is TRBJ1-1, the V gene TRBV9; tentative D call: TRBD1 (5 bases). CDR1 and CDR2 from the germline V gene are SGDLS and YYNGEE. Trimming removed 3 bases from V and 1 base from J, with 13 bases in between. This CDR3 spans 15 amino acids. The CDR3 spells CASSAPTGKNTEAFF. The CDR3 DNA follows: TGTGCCAGCAGCGCCCCTACAGGAAAGAACACTGAAGCTTTCTTT.

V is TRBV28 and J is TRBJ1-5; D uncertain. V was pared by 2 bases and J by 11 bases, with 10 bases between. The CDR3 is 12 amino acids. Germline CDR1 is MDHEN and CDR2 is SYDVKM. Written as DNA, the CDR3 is TGTGCCAGCAGTTTAAACGCCCAGTCCCAGCATTTT. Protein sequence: CASSLNAQSQHF. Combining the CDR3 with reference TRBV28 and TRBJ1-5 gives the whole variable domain DVKVTQSSRYLVKRTGEKVFLECVQDMDHENMFWYRQDPGLGLRLIYFSYDVKMKEKGDIPEGYSVSREKKERFSLILESASTNQTSMYLCASSLNAQSQHFGDGTRLSIL.

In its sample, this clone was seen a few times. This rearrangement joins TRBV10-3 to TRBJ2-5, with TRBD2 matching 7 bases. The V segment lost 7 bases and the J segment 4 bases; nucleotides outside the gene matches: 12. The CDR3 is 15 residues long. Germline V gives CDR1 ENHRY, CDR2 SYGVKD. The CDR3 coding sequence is TGTGCCATCAAGCCAAGCGGGGCTTATGGAGAGACCCAGTACTTC. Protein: CAIKPSGAYGETQYF.

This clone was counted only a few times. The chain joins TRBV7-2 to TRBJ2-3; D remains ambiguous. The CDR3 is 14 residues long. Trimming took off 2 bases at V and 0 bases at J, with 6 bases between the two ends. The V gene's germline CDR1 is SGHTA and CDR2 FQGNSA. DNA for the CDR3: TGTGCCAGCAGCTTAACCGGGAGCACAGATACGCAGTATTTT. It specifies CASSLTGSTDTQYF.

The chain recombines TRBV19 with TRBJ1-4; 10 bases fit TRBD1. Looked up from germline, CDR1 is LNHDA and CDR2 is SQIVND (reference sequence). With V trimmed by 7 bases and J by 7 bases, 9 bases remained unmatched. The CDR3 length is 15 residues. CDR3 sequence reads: CASTRTGTGAEKLFF. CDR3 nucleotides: TGTGCCAGTACCAGGACCGGGACAGGGGCTGAAAAACTGTTTTTT.

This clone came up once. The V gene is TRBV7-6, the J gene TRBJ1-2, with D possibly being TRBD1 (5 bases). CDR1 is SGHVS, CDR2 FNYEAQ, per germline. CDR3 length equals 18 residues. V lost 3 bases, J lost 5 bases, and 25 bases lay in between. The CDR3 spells CASSFRGGAAQNRYGYTF. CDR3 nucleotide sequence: TGTGCCAGCAGCTTCCGGGGCGGAGCAGCCCAGAATCGGTATGGCTACACCTTC.

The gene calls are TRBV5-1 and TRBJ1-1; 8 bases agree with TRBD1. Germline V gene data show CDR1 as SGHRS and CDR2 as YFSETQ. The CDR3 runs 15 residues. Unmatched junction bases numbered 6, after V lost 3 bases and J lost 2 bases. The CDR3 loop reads CASSYGQGVNTEAFF. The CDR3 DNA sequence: TGCGCCAGCAGCTATGGACAGGGCGTAAACACTGAAGCTTTCTTT.

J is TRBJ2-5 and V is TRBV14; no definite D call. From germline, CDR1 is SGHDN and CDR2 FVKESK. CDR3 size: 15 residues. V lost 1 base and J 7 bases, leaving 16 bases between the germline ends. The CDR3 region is CASSQVAGINRTQYF. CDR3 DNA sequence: TGTGCCAGCAGCCAAGTAGCCGGAATAAATCGGACCCAGTACTTC.

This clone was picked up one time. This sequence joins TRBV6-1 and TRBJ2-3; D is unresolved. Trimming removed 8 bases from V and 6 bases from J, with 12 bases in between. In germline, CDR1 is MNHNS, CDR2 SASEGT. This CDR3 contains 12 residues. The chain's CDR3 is CASVTLGDTQYF. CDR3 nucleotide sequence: TGTGCCAGCGTAACGCTAGGGGATACGCAGTATTTT.

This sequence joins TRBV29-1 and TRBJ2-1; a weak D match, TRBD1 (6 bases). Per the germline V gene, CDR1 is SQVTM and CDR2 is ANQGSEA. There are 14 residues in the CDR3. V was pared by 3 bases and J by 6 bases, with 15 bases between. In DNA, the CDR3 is TGCAGCGTTGATGTCCAGGGGTTTATCAATGAGCAGTTCTTC. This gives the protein CSVDVQGFINEQFF.

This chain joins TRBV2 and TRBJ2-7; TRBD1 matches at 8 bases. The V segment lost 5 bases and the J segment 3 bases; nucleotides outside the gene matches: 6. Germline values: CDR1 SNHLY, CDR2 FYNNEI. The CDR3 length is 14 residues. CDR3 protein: CASSKQGVNYEQYF. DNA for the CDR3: TGTGCCAGCAGTAAACAGGGGGTTAACTACGAGCAGTACTTC.

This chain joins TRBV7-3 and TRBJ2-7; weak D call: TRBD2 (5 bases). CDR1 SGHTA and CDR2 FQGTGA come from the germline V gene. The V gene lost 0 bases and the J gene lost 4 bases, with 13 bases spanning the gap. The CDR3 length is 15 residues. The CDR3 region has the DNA TGTGCCAGCAGCTTAACGAGCGGCTCGGTATACGAGCAGTACTTC. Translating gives CASSLTSGSVYEQYF.